The T cell receptor beta chain described here comes from a study of T cells after yellow fever vaccination. Study results and limitations: Clonotypes appearing in both CD4 and CD8 compartments existed, and their share was small. After the booster, 96% of CD4 and around nine tenths of CD8 primary-response clones were re-detected. Peaking on day 5 versus 15, the secondary response was faster but weaker.

There are a few counts of this clonotype. Its antigen is unidentified. TCRdb re-called the 5' RACE reads with MiXCR, one entry per CDR3 protein. Among about 120,000 distinct CDR3 sequences listed, approximately 8.4% were seen once. V was cut by 4 bases and J by 0 bases, with 9 bases left in between. Per the germline V gene, CDR1 is SGDLS and CDR2 is YYNGEE. The CDR3 sequence is 14 residues long. This receptor was obtained from a young man who received the YFV17D yellow fever vaccine. The sample in question was CD8+ T cells sorted from PBMCs, obtained on the day of the yellow fever booster vaccination. V is TRBV9 and J is TRBJ2-3; D is undetermined. The CDR3 coding sequence is TGTGCCAGCAGCCCCCGCCAGAGCACAGATACGCAGTATTTT. Translating gives CASSPRQSTDTQYF.